A selection of T cell receptor beta chains follows, all from one sample in a study of cytomegalovirus exposure and HLA in healthy donors. This table comes from immunoSEQ multiplex PCR, and its TCRdb copy is limited to in-frame clones, with some not included. The table shows 98,000 or so clones, with approximately 76% occurring only once. The sequencing input was PBMCs. These receptors originate from a man in his forties or fifties in good health and CMV-seronegative. The CDR3 runs from the conserved cysteine through the conserved F or W. Fields, in order: J gene, D gene, clone size, V gene, CDR3 DNA, CDR3 protein. D genes are given only for firm matches. Clone size is given for some rows only: seen once, a few or many times, or a class if the clone is expanded.

J: TRBJ1-1
D: NA
size: NA
V: TRBV2
DNA: TGTGCCAGCATGGACAGCAAAAACAACAAGAACACTGAAGCTTTCTTT
CDR3: CASMDSKNNKNTEAFF

J: TRBJ2-2
D: NA
size: once
V: TRBV28
DNA: TGTGCCAGCAGTCGCCGACTCGGGGAGCTGTTTTTT
CDR3: CASSRRLGELFF

J: TRBJ2-1
D: NA
size: NA
V: TRBV7-9
DNA: TGTTCCAGCAGCTTATCCCGGTTCTACAATGAGCAGTTCTTC
CDR3: CSSSLSRFYNEQFF

J: TRBJ2-3
D: TRBD2
size: once
V: TRBV18
DNA: TGTGCCAGCTGCGCGGGAGGGGGAACCTACGATACGCAGTATTTT
CDR3: CASCAGGGTYDTQYF

J: TRBJ2-7
D: TRBD1
size: NA
V: TRBV5-1
DNA: TGCGCCAGCAGCTTGGAAGGGACAGGGGGCGACGAGCAGTACTTC
CDR3: CASSLEGTGGDEQYF

J: TRBJ2-7
D: NA
size: NA
V: TRBV27
DNA: TGTGCCAGCAGTTTATTTCAGCGACCATACGAGCAGTACTTC
CDR3: CASSLFQRPYEQYF

J: TRBJ2-7
D: NA
size: NA
V: TRBV4-3
DNA: TGCGCCAGCAGCCAAGCGACAGGTTTCTACGAGCAGTACTTC
CDR3: CASSQATGFYEQYF

J: TRBJ2-5
D: TRBD2
size: NA
V: TRBV19
DNA: TGTGCCCGCATCGGAGGTAGCGGGATGGAGACCCAGTACTTC
CDR3: CARIGGSGMETQYF

J: TRBJ1-4
D: TRBD1
size: few
V: TRBV4-3
DNA: TGCGCCAGCAGCCCCTCCCTGACAGGGCCTAATGAAAAACTGTTTTTT
CDR3: CASSPSLTGPNEKLFF

J: TRBJ2-6
D: TRBD1
size: NA
V: TRBV7-9
DNA: TGTTCCAGCAGCTTAGGCGGACAGGGGAGCTCTGGGGCCAACGTCCTGACTTTC
CDR3: CSSSLGGQGSSGANVLTF

J: TRBJ1-6
D: NA
size: NA
V: TRBV19
DNA: TGTGCCAGCAGCGGTACCCCACAGGGTGAGGATTCACCCCTCCACTTT
CDR3: CASSGTPQGEDSPLHF

J: TRBJ2-3
D: TRBD2
size: NA
V: TRBV18
DNA: TGTGCCAGCTCACCTCCTCTAGCGGAGTACACAGATACGCAGTATTTT
CDR3: CASSPPLAEYTDTQYF

J: TRBJ1-2
D: TRBD1
size: once
V: TRBV6-1
DNA: TGTGCCAGCAACCCGGGACAGACCCCATTGGGTGGCTACACCTTC
CDR3: CASNPGQTPLGGYTF

J: TRBJ2-3
D: TRBD2
size: NA
V: TRBV5-1
DNA: TGCGCCAGCAGCTCCTACGCGGGGGGCAACACAGATACGCAGTATTTT
CDR3: CASSSYAGGNTDTQYF

J: TRBJ1-1
D: TRBD1
size: NA
V: TRBV29-1
DNA: TGCAGCGTTGAAGACGACAGGGGGCGCGCGCTTTCATTCTCCCGTGCTTTCTTT
CDR3: CSVEDDRGRALSFSRAFF

J: TRBJ2-5
D: TRBD2
size: NA
V: TRBV29-1
DNA: TGCAGCGTTGACACTAGCGGGAGGGCCCAGTACTTC
CDR3: CSVDTSGRAQYF

J: TRBJ2-2
D: NA
size: NA
V: TRBV7-6
DNA: TGTGCCAGCAGCCAAGCCTTACGGGACACCAACACCGGGGAGCTGTTTTTT
CDR3: CASSQALRDTNTGELFF

J: TRBJ1-1
D: TRBD1
size: few
V: TRBV29-1
DNA: TGCAGCGGTAAAACTACAGGGGTGGTGAACACTGAAGCTTTCTTT
CDR3: CSGKTTGVVNTEAFF

J: TRBJ1-1
D: NA
size: NA
V: TRBV9
DNA: TGTGCCAGCAGCGACAGCAACACTGAAGCTTTCTTT
CDR3: CASSDSNTEAFF

J: TRBJ2-7
D: NA
size: NA
V: TRBV5-1
DNA: TGCGCCAGCAGCTCTAGACAGGAGAACTCCTACGAGCAGTACTTC
CDR3: CASSSRQENSYEQYF

J: TRBJ2-7
D: NA
size: NA
V: TRBV4-1
DNA: TGCGCCAGCAGCCAATTTGCCGCGGCCCGGGAGTCCGAGCAGTACTTC
CDR3: CASSQFAAARESEQYF

J: TRBJ2-1
D: NA
size: NA
V: TRBV18
DNA: TGTGCCAGCTCAACAGACCGAAGTGAGCAGTTCTTC
CDR3: CASSTDRSEQFF

J: TRBJ2-2
D: NA
size: NA
V: TRBV7-2
DNA: TGTGCCAGCAGCACACCGTCAGGAAATCCTTCGAACACCGGGGAGCTGTTTTTT
CDR3: CASSTPSGNPSNTGELFF

J: TRBJ2-5
D: NA
size: few
V: TRBV4-1
DNA: TGCGCCAGCAGCCAAGATAGGCGGGGCCCACAAGAGACCCAGTACTTC
CDR3: CASSQDRRGPQETQYF

J: TRBJ2-1
D: NA
size: NA
V: TRBV20-1
DNA: TGCAGTGCTAGACGGGGGAATGAGCAGTTCTTC
CDR3: CSARRGNEQFF

J: TRBJ2-2
D: NA
size: NA
V: TRBV4-1
DNA: TGCGCCAGCAGCGGCTGGGGTGGTCGGGGTGACACCGGGGAGCTGTTTTTT
CDR3: CASSGWGGRGDTGELFF

J: TRBJ2-7
D: NA
size: NA
V: TRBV7-3
DNA: TGTGCCAGCAGCTTAACTGGGGGCTACTCCTACGAGCAGTACTTC
CDR3: CASSLTGGYSYEQYF

J: TRBJ2-3
D: TRBD2
size: medium-sized
V: TRBV6-4
DNA: TGTGCCAGCAGTGACTCTAGCGGGGGGGCCGATACGCAGTATTTT
CDR3: CASSDSSGGADTQYF

J: TRBJ2-1
D: TRBD1
size: NA
V: TRBV7-3
DNA: TGTGCCAGCAGCCAGGACAGGCGAAATGAGCAGTTCTTC
CDR3: CASSQDRRNEQFF

J: TRBJ2-4
D: NA
size: NA
V: TRBV10-3
DNA: TGTGCCATCAGTGAGTCGAATAGTAACATTCAGTACTTC
CDR3: CAISESNSNIQYF

J: TRBJ1-2
D: NA
size: few
V: TRBV25-1
DNA: TGTGCCAGCAGTGAACCCTTACTCGGGAGAAACTATGGCTACACCTTC
CDR3: CASSEPLLGRNYGYTF

J: TRBJ2-1
D: NA
size: NA
V: TRBV29-1
DNA: TGCAGCGGCAACAGTGGACTAATCTACAATGAGCAGTTCTTC
CDR3: CSGNSGLIYNEQFF

J: TRBJ1-3
D: NA
size: NA
V: TRBV7-2
DNA: TGTGCCAGCAGCCCTAACGCCGGGGGGGACACCATATATTTT
CDR3: CASSPNAGGDTIYF

J: TRBJ1-3
D: NA
size: NA
V: TRBV6-1
DNA: TGTGCCAGCAGTGGGCGGGGGGCAGTAAGGCCCCTGTGGGGAAACACCATATATTTT
CDR3: CASSGRGAVRPLWGNTIYF

J: TRBJ1-2
D: NA
size: NA
V: TRBV28
DNA: TGTGCCAGCAGCGCCACAGTGATCTATGGCTACACCTTC
CDR3: CASSATVIYGYTF

J: TRBJ2-1
D: TRBD2
size: few
V: TRBV15
DNA: TGTGCCACCAGCAGGGGGACTAGCGGGGACAATGAGCAGTTCTTC
CDR3: CATSRGTSGDNEQFF

J: TRBJ2-6
D: NA
size: NA
V: TRBV6-5
DNA: TGTGCCAGCAGTTCGTTGGGGGCTGGTGCCAACGTCCTGACTTTC
CDR3: CASSSLGAGANVLTF

J: TRBJ1-3
D: TRBD1
size: NA
V: TRBV19
DNA: TGTGCCAGTAGTACGACAGGGCTTGGAAACACCATATATTTT
CDR3: CASSTTGLGNTIYF

J: TRBJ1-1
D: NA
size: NA
V: TRBV18
DNA: TGTGCCAGCTCTAACCGGGACTTGAACACTGAAGCTTTCTTT
CDR3: CASSNRDLNTEAFF

J: TRBJ2-1
D: TRBD2
size: once
V: TRBV5-4
DNA: TGTGCCAGCAGCTTAAAGTTAATAGCGGGAGGTGAGTTTGGGAATGAGCAGTTCTTC
CDR3: CASSLKLIAGGEFGNEQFF

J: TRBJ2-7
D: TRBD1
size: NA
V: TRBV7-6
DNA: TGTGCCAGCAGCTTTCGGGACAGCTCCTACGAGCAGTACTTC
CDR3: CASSFRDSSYEQYF

J: TRBJ2-3
D: NA
size: NA
V: TRBV5-4
DNA: TGTGCCAGCAGCCTCGATGGGGGGGGCCTCACAGATACGCAGTATTTT
CDR3: CASSLDGGGLTDTQYF

J: TRBJ1-1
D: NA
size: few
V: TRBV6-5
DNA: TGTGCCAGCAGTAATACGTACAGGACTGAAGCTTTCTTT
CDR3: CASSNTYRTEAFF

J: TRBJ2-7
D: NA
size: NA
V: TRBV18
DNA: TGTGCCAGCTCACCCGGGAGACAAATATACGAGCAGTACTTC
CDR3: CASSPGRQIYEQYF

J: TRBJ1-1
D: NA
size: NA
V: TRBV7-9
DNA: TGTGCCAGCAGCTTAGGGCAGAACACTGAAGCTTTCTTT
CDR3: CASSLGQNTEAFF

J: TRBJ2-1
D: NA
size: NA
V: TRBV7-2
DNA: TGTGCCAGCAGGGCTACGGGGGGCCAAACCTACAATGAGCAGTTCTTC
CDR3: CASRATGGQTYNEQFF

J: TRBJ1-5
D: NA
size: once
V: TRBV7-8
DNA: TGTGCCAGCAGCTTCCTGACGCCGGGACATAACACCAATCAGCCCCAGCATTTT
CDR3: CASSFLTPGHNTNQPQHF

J: TRBJ1-5
D: NA
size: NA
V: TRBV25-1
DNA: TGTGCCAGCAGTAAGGGGTCGGGCAATCAGCCCCAGCATTTT
CDR3: CASSKGSGNQPQHF

J: TRBJ2-7
D: NA
size: NA
V: TRBV30
DNA: TGTGCCTGGAGTCTCGGTGGTACCTACGAGCAGTACTTC
CDR3: CAWSLGGTYEQYF

J: TRBJ2-3
D: NA
size: few
V: TRBV29-1
DNA: TGCAGCGTCAGGGGAGCTTCCACAGATACGCAGTATTTT
CDR3: CSVRGASTDTQYF

J: TRBJ2-7
D: NA
size: NA
V: TRBV2
DNA: TGTGCCAGCAGTGAAGCGGCCCTGTACGAGCAGTACTTC
CDR3: CASSEAALYEQYF

J: TRBJ1-5
D: NA
size: NA
V: TRBV30
DNA: TGTGCCTGGAGCAACCAGGGAGGAGCCCAGCATTTT
CDR3: CAWSNQGGAQHF

J: TRBJ1-5
D: NA
size: NA
V: TRBV5-1
DNA: TGCGCCAGCAGCTTCGGTAGCAATCAGCCCCAGCATTTT
CDR3: CASSFGSNQPQHF

J: TRBJ2-5
D: NA
size: NA
V: TRBV6-5
DNA: TGTGCCAGCAGTCGTTTGATCGGTCCCGCGGGGCAGTACTTC
CDR3: CASSRLIGPAGQYF